A single sample gave rise to the 21 T cell receptor beta chains below, sequenced in a study of shared clonotypes between healthy human individuals. TCRdb keeps only in-frame clones here, not all; method: immunoSEQ multiplex PCR. Of approximately 530,000 clones listed, 96% are singletons. What was sequenced was naive CD4+ T cells sorted from blood. Subset denoted: CD45RA+ positively selected. These receptors all stem from a woman aged 25-40 years in good health.

The rearrangement joins TRBV6-4 to TRBJ1-2, with TRBD1 as a possible D gene (6 bases). Germline V CDR1 and CDR2: MRHNA, SNTAGT. The CDR3 totals 15 residues. V was pared by 2 bases and J by 5 bases, with 15 bases between. DNA for the CDR3: TGTGCCAGCAGTGACGAACAGGGAGCCATGTATGGCTACACCTTC. It encodes CASSDEQGAMYGYTF.

This CDR3 reads CASRYYGGGGTEAFF. DNA for the CDR3: TGTGCCAGCAGGTACTATGGAGGGGGGGGCACTGAAGCTTTCTTT. The rearrangement links TRBV28 to TRBJ1-1, with D maybe TRBD1 (6 bases). The germline V gene encodes CDR1 MDHEN and CDR2 SYDVKM. The V and J ends lost 6 bases and 4 bases respectively, with 18 bases between them. CDR3 length: 15 residues.

This chain links TRBV5-1 with TRBJ1-4; 9 nucleotides match TRBD1. The CDR3 spans 14 residues. Trimming took 7 bases from V and 5 from J; bases not matched to a gene: 6. Germline CDR1 and CDR2: SGHRS and YFSETQ. The CDR3 DNA sequence: TGCGCCAGCGGGACCGGGACAGGGAATGAAAAACTGTTTTTT. Translation: CASGTGTGNEKLFF.

The rearrangement links TRBV4-1 to TRBJ2-7; 10 nucleotides agree with TRBD2. This CDR3 comprises 14 residues. The germline gives CDR1 MGHRA, CDR2 YSYEKL. V shed 6 bases and J 3 bases; nucleotides not matched to a gene: 5. The CDR3 nucleotides are TGCGCCAGCAGGGCCGGGACTAGCGTCTACGAGCAGTACTTC. It encodes CASRAGTSVYEQYF.

The V and J genes are TRBV9 and TRBJ2-7; a weak D match, TRBD1 (5 bases). CDR3 length: 14 residues. The V and J ends lost 5 bases and 6 bases respectively, with 18 bases between them. Germline CDR1 SGDLS, CDR2 YYNGEE. In DNA, the CDR3 is TGTGCCAGCAGTCCACGGACAAGCACGGTCGAGCAGTACTTC. It yields the protein CASSPRTSTVEQYF.

The rearrangement links TRBV10-3 to TRBJ1-1, with D tentatively TRBD1 (5 bases). Germline CDR1 ENHRY, CDR2 SYGVKD. V lost 4 bases to trimming and J lost 5 bases, with 11 bases between them. This CDR3 has 13 residues. CDR3 sequence (DNA): TGTGCCATCAGTGTCAGGGAGGATACTGAAGCTTTCTTT. It codes for CAISVREDTEAFF.

This chain connects TRBV9 to TRBJ2-3, with D possibly matching TRBD2 (5 bases). The V end lost 7 bases, the J end lost 2 bases, and 17 bases lay between the germline ends. Germline values: CDR1 SGDLS, CDR2 YYNGEE. The CDR3 loop spans 15 amino acids. Written as DNA, the CDR3 is TGTGCCAGCCGGCTATCAAGCGGCCACACAGATACGCAGTATTTT. As protein: CASRLSSGHTDTQYF. The full variable domain, completed using reference TRBV9 and TRBJ2-3, is DSGVTQTPKHLITATGQRVTLRCSPRSGDLSVYWYQQSLDQGLQFLIQYYNGEERAKGNILERFSAQQFPDLHSELNLSSLELGDSALYFCASRLSSGHTDTQYFGPGTRLTVL.

The chain couples TRBV5-5 to TRBJ2-7, with no clear D. Trimming removed 2 bases from V and 5 bases from J, with 5 bases in between. The CDR3 is 11 amino acids. CDR1 SGHKS and CDR2 YYEKEE come from the germline V gene (reference sequence). The CDR3, as DNA: TGTGCCAGCAGCTTCGCCCACGAGCAGTACTTC. As protein: CASSFAHEQYF.

The chain couples TRBV19 to TRBJ2-1; 9 bases are shared with TRBD2. The CDR3 consists of 17 residues. V shed 6 bases, J shed 8 bases, and the junction held 17 bases outside the gene matches. Germline CDR1 reads LNHDA; CDR2 reads SQIVND (reference sequence). CDR3: CASSLSKGGRAFYEQFF. The CDR3, as DNA: TGTGCCAGTAGCCTCTCTAAAGGCGGGAGGGCCTTCTATGAGCAGTTCTTC.

The chain carries TRBV28 and TRBJ2-5; D remains ambiguous. The CDR3 contains 13 residues. V lost 6 bases and J lost 3, with 11 bases in between. CDR1 is MDHEN and CDR2 is SYDVKM in the germline V gene. The CDR3 sequence is CASSVLIKETQYF. CDR3 nucleotides: TGTGCCAGCAGCGTACTAATTAAAGAGACCCAGTACTTC.

This clone was observed once. The J gene is TRBJ2-7, the V gene TRBV27; 8 bases map to TRBD2. The CDR3 runs 14 residues. Germline CDR1 is MNHEY and CDR2 is SMNVEV (reference sequence). J was trimmed by 6 bases and V by 5 bases; bases with no gene match: 9. The CDR3 sequence: CASSLTGTRGEQYF. The CDR3 region has the DNA TGTGCCAGCAGTCTCACCGGGACTAGGGGCGAGCAGTACTTC.

The gene calls are TRBV7-2 and TRBJ2-5, with 8 bases aligning to TRBD1. This CDR3 comprises 14 residues. CDR1 and CDR2 from the germline V gene are SGHTA and FQGNSA. V dropped 6 bases and J dropped 2; count of bases not matched to a gene: 5. The CDR3 region is CASSFNRGQETQYF. DNA of the CDR3: TGTGCCAGCAGTTTTAACAGGGGGCAAGAGACCCAGTACTTC.

The V gene is TRBV7-3, the J gene TRBJ2-1, with D tentatively TRBD2 (5 bases). The CDR3 has 15 residues. The germline V gene has CDR1 SGHTA and CDR2 FQGTGA. The ends were cut back, 1 base at V and 6 bases at J, with 13 bases in the middle. The CDR3 reads CASSLNGEEFNEQFF. Here the CDR3 DNA reads TGTGCCAGCAGCTTAAACGGGGAAGAGTTCAATGAGCAGTTCTTC.

This clone showed up just once. The CDR3 reads CASSPPGWTSGSYEQYF. The CDR3 nucleotides are TGTGCCAGCTCACCACCGGGGTGGACTAGCGGGAGCTACGAGCAGTACTTC. The V and J genes are TRBV18 and TRBJ2-7, with TRBD2 matching over 13 bases. Germline CDR1 reads KGHSH; CDR2 reads LQKENI. The J segment lost 3 bases and the V segment lost 0 bases, leaving 5 bases of the junction unmatched. This CDR3 is built from 17 residues.

The CDR3, as DNA: TGTGCCAGCAGTTCGGGGACAGGGGGCGCGAGAACTGAAGCTTTCTTT. Translated: CASSSGTGGARTEAFF. The J gene is TRBJ1-1, the V gene TRBV6-5; 12 nucleotides align to TRBD1. Per the germline V gene, CDR1 is MNHEY and CDR2 is SVGAGI. The trim removed 4 bases at V and 5 bases at J, leaving 8 bases unmatched. CDR3 length: 16 residues.

V is TRBV10-1 and J is TRBJ2-7, with 8 bases aligning to TRBD2. CDR3 length equals 15 residues. Germline loops: CDR1 WNHNN, CDR2 SYGVQD (reference sequence). V lost 3 bases, J lost 4 bases, and 8 bases stayed unmatched. The CDR3 DNA sequence: TGCGCCAGCAGTGACCCGGGAGGGCCTGGATACGAGCAGTACTTC. The encoded protein is CASSDPGGPGYEQYF.

The genes are TRBV27 and TRBJ2-2, with 10 bases fitting TRBD1. V trimming: 6 bases; J trimming: 8 bases; junction bases outside the gene matches: 15. Germline CDR1 and CDR2: MNHEY and SMNVEV (reference sequence). The length of the CDR3 is 17 residues. The CDR3 nucleotides are TGTGCCAGCAGCAGACCGGGACAGGGGTTCGGTGCGGGGGAGCTGTTTTTT. This translates into CASSRPGQGFGAGELFF.

The rearrangement uses TRBV5-1 and TRBJ1-1; no clear D gene. V was trimmed by 2 bases and J by 4 bases, leaving 9 bases between them. Germline CDR1 SGHRS, CDR2 YFSETQ. The CDR3 is made up of 13 amino acids. CDR3 in amino acids: CASSLIAGTEAFF. The CDR3 nucleotides read TGCGCCAGCAGCTTAATCGCCGGCACTGAAGCTTTCTTT.

The chain links TRBV6-6 to TRBJ1-2; D unresolved. CDR3 length: 11 residues. The germline V gene has CDR1 MNHNY and CDR2 SVGAGI (reference sequence). Deletions cut 8 bases from V and 1 base from J, with 5 bases between. The CDR3 DNA is TGTGCCAGCTGGAGTAACTATGGCTACACCTTC. This sequence encodes CASWSNYGYTF.

This clone turned up a few times. The chain is built from TRBV28 and TRBJ2-7, with D unclear. CDR1 MDHEN and CDR2 SYDVKM come from the germline V gene. This CDR3 region has 11 residues. Trimming cost V 5 bases and J 2 bases, with 4 bases left between them. CDR3 loop: CASSVAYEQYF. CDR3 DNA: TGTGCCAGCAGTGTCGCCTACGAGCAGTACTTC. Full variable domain (outside the CDR3, taken from reference TRBV28 and TRBJ2-7): DVKVTQSSRYLVKRTGEKVFLECVQDMDHENMFWYRQDPGLGLRLIYFSYDVKMKEKGDIPEGYSVSREKKERFSLILESASTNQTSMYLCASSVAYEQYFGPGTRLTVT.

V and J are TRBV5-1 and TRBJ2-6, with TRBD1 matching 8 bases. Germline values: CDR1 SGHRS, CDR2 YFSETQ. After removal of 1 base from V and 0 bases from J, the junction contained 6 bases not matched to a gene. The CDR3 sequence is 18 residues long. The CDR3 sequence is CASSLWDRTRSGANVLTF. Written as DNA, the CDR3 is TGCGCCAGCAGCTTGTGGGACAGGACCCGCTCTGGGGCCAACGTCCTGACTTTC.